The 21 T cell receptor beta chains in this list originate from one sample, sequenced in a study of beta chain features in type 1 diabetes. The entirety of the isolated RNA underwent reverse transcription, so expressed TCRB transcripts were sequenced. Sequenced by immunoSEQ multiplex PCR; TCRdb stores in-frame clones only, minus some. Counted here are 500,000 to 850,000 clones, about an eighth occurring once; the ten biggest clones make up 0.03% to 0.045%. The antigens of these receptors remain unknown. Study findings and constraints: People with Type 1 diabetes carried modestly yet significantly shorter TCRB CDR3s in all four CD4+ subsets.

Sequencing was carried out using naive CD4+ T cells from blood. All receptors come from a man between 18 and 35 years old with type 1 diabetes.

The J gene is TRBJ1-2, the V gene TRBV7-9; D is possibly TRBD1 (5 bases). CDR3 length: 17 residues. The V gene lost 4 bases and the J gene lost 5 bases, with 23 bases spanning the gap. Per germline, CDR1 SEHNR and CDR2 FQNEAQ (reference sequence). The chain's CDR3 is CASSSLPRGRAHYGYTF. In nucleotides, the CDR3 is TGTGCCAGCAGCTCCCTCCCTCGAGGCAGGGCTCATTATGGCTACACCTTC.

This chain links TRBV6-1 with TRBJ2-7; D might be TRBD1 (5 bases). V was cut by 5 bases and J by 9 bases, with 14 bases left in between. The CDR3 has 12 amino acids. Germline V lookup: CDR1 MNHNS, CDR2 SASEGT. In DNA form, the CDR3 reads TGTGCCAGCAGTCCACAGGTGGATCGGCAGTACTTC. This translates into CASSPQVDRQYF.

V and J are TRBV4-3 and TRBJ2-5; TRBD2 might be the D (5 bases). This CDR3 is built from 15 residues. The V and J ends lost 3 bases and 0 bases respectively, with 11 bases between them. From germline, CDR1 is LGHNA and CDR2 YSLEER. The CDR3 is CASSQDLANQETQYF. Written as DNA, the CDR3 is TGCGCCAGCAGCCAGGATCTAGCTAACCAAGAGACCCAGTACTTC.

This clone was counted once. J is TRBJ2-3 and V is TRBV18, with 10 bases that match TRBD1. The ends lost 0 bases at V and 2 bases at J; junction bases unmatched: 2. Germline loops: CDR1 KGHSH, CDR2 LQKENI. The CDR3 loop spans 16 amino acids. The DNA of the CDR3 is TGTGCCAGCTCACCACCGGGACAGGGGTACACAGATACGCAGTATTTT. Protein product: CASSPPGQGYTDTQYF.

This clone was seen a handful of times. An end of the junction does not agree with germline; a read error may underlie this. The chain links TRBV7-7 to TRBJ2-1; 7 bases map to TRBD1. The CDR3 has 16 residues. The germline V gene encodes CDR1 SSHAT and CDR2 FNYEAQ (reference sequence). Here the CDR3 DNA reads TGTGCTAGCAGCGTTGGGACAGATAGCTCCTACAATGAGCAGTTCTTC. This encodes CASSVGTDSSYNEQFF.

This clone was recorded a few times. The J gene is TRBJ2-7, the V gene TRBV9; TRBD1 agrees at 7 bases. CDR3 length equals 14 residues. The germline V gene encodes CDR1 SGDLS and CDR2 YYNGEE. With V trimmed by 3 bases and J by 3 bases, 6 bases remained unmatched. CDR3 residues: CASSAGTENYEQYF. The CDR3 bases are TGTGCCAGCAGCGCCGGGACAGAGAACTACGAGCAGTACTTC.

A few counts support this clone. This chain uses TRBV7-2 with TRBJ1-4, with D possibly matching TRBD1 (6 bases). The CDR3 length is 15 residues. The germline gives CDR1 SGHTA, CDR2 FQGNSA. Trimming removed 1 base from V and 8 bases from J, with 14 bases in between. As DNA, the CDR3 is TGTGCCAGCAGCTTAGATTCACAGGGTCGGGAAAAACTGTTTTTT. It specifies CASSLDSQGREKLFF. The whole variable domain, filled in from reference TRBV7-2 and TRBJ1-4, reads GAGVSQSPSNKVTEKGKDVELRCDPISGHTALYWYRQSLGQGLEFLIYFQGNSAPDKSGLPSDRFSAERTGGSVSTLTIQRTQQEDSAVYLCASSLDSQGREKLFFGSGTQLSVL.

V usage is TRBV2 and J usage is TRBJ2-7; 9 bases line up with TRBD1. The germline gives CDR1 SNHLY, CDR2 FYNNEI. J gave up 5 bases and V 3 bases, and 5 bases lay outside the gene matches. This CDR3 contains 14 residues. CDR3 residues: CASSETGGLNEQYF. CDR3 nucleotide sequence: TGTGCCAGCAGTGAGACAGGGGGGCTAAACGAGCAGTACTTC.

This clone showed up just once. The chain recombines TRBV6-5 with TRBJ1-2; D is ambiguous. This CDR3 is built from 10 residues. CDR1 MNHEY and CDR2 SVGAGI come from the germline V gene. The CDR3: CTGGSYGYTF. CDR3 in DNA: TGTACCGGTGGGAGCTATGGCTACACCTTC.

This clone was counted only a few times. The V gene is TRBV11-2, the J gene TRBJ2-7; no reliable D call. V lost 5 bases to trimming and J lost 3 bases, with 14 bases between them. The germline gives CDR1 SGHAT, CDR2 FQNNGV. The CDR3 spans 14 residues. CDR3 coding DNA: TGTGCCAGCAGCCCGGCACCGATTTACTACGAGCAGTACTTC. It yields the protein CASSPAPIYYEQYF.

This sequence joins TRBV15 and TRBJ2-6, with D possibly being TRBD2 (5 bases). The CDR3 has 16 residues. With 1 base removed from V and 5 bases from J, the gap between germline ends came to 12 bases. The germline V gene encodes CDR1 LNHNV and CDR2 YYDKDF (reference sequence). CDR3 amino acids: CATSRGETGWANVLTF. CDR3 sequence (DNA): TGTGCCACCAGCAGAGGGGAGACTGGGTGGGCCAACGTCCTGACTTTC.

V gene TRBV6-5 combines with J gene TRBJ2-1, with a possible D match to TRBD2 (6 bases). The length of the CDR3 is 15 residues. Germline assignment: CDR1 MNHEY and CDR2 SVGAGI. V was shortened by 4 bases and J by 5 bases, with 15 bases between the two germline ends. CDR3 DNA: TGTGCCAGCAGTTTTCGTAGGGAGGTACACAATGAGCAGTTCTTC. Residues: CASSFRREVHNEQFF.

The chain couples TRBV7-9 to TRBJ2-1; no reliable D call. Germline V gene lookup returns CDR1 SEHNR and CDR2 FQNEAQ (reference sequence). V was clipped by 8 bases and J by 8 bases, with 13 bases between them. The CDR3 loop spans 12 amino acids. CDR3 DNA: TGTGCCAGCGGGGTCCTGTGGGATGAGCAGTTCTTC. Amino acids: CASGVLWDEQFF.

The chain is built from TRBV7-9 and TRBJ2-3; D unclear. V shed 5 bases and J shed 6 bases, with 21 bases lying between them. This CDR3 region has 16 residues. CDR1 and CDR2 from the germline V gene are SEHNR and FQNEAQ (reference sequence). The CDR3 is CASSPEIRADRDTQYF. CDR3 nucleotide sequence: TGTGCCAGCAGCCCAGAAATTCGGGCCGACCGGGATACGCAGTATTTT.

With respect to this clone: Other nucleotide sequences in the sample specify the same CDR3. The chain is built from TRBV30 and TRBJ2-5; D is undetermined. Germline V gene lookup returns CDR1 GTSNPN and CDR2 SVGIG (reference sequence). V gave up 0 bases and J gave up 2 bases, with 7 bases separating them. CDR3 length: 13 residues. DNA for the CDR3: TGTGCCTGGAGTGTAGTCAGACAAGAGACCCAGTACTTC. This encodes CAWSVVRQETQYF.

V gene TRBV7-9 combines with J gene TRBJ2-1; D is undetermined. Germline V lookup: CDR1 SEHNR, CDR2 FQNEAQ (reference sequence). This CDR3 comprises 15 residues. The V end was cut by 4 bases, the J end by 8 bases, with 18 bases between. The CDR3 nucleotides are TGTGCCAGCAGCTCCGGGTTCCAAAGAGGAGATGAGCAGTTCTTC. Translation: CASSSGFQRGDEQFF.

This clone was seen only a few times. The chain employs TRBV18 and TRBJ2-2, with D unresolved. The germline V gene encodes CDR1 KGHSH and CDR2 LQKENI. CDR3 size: 12 residues. V lost 3 bases and J lost 6, with 5 bases in between. In nucleotides, the CDR3 is TGTGCCAGCTCACCCGTTGCCGGGGAGCTGTTTTTT. It translates to CASSPVAGELFF.

This rearrangement joins TRBV7-2 to TRBJ2-7; D gene ambiguous. CDR1 is SGHTA and CDR2 is FQGNSA in the germline V gene. The CDR3 has 12 amino acids. Trimming cost V 2 bases and J 2 bases, with 4 bases left between them. CDR3 region: CASSLQTYEQYF. CDR3 sequence (DNA): TGTGCCAGCAGCTTACAGACCTACGAGCAGTACTTC.

This clone was recorded a few times. The rearrangement uses TRBV7-9 and TRBJ2-7; D is undetermined. V shed 7 bases and J shed 0 bases, with 7 bases lying between them. In germline, CDR1 is SEHNR, CDR2 FQNEAQ (reference sequence). CDR3 size: 12 residues. The CDR3 DNA is TGTGCCAGCATGGCCAACTCCTACGAGCAGTACTTC. Residues: CASMANSYEQYF.

The J gene is TRBJ2-7, the V gene TRBV6-1, with D possibly matching TRBD2 (5 bases). The V end lost 1 base, the J end lost 2 bases, and 12 bases lay between the germline ends. Germline V CDR1 and CDR2: MNHNS, SASEGT. The CDR3 sequence is 15 residues long. For the CDR3, the DNA is TGTGCCAGCAGTGAAGTGAGACTGACTACCTACGAGCAGTACTTC. The encoded protein is CASSEVRLTTYEQYF.

The chain is built from TRBV6-5 and TRBJ2-4; D tentatively fits TRBD1 or TRBD2 (5 bases each). V lost 5 bases and J lost 8, with 16 bases in between. Looked up from germline, CDR1 is MNHEY and CDR2 is SVGAGI. The CDR3 runs to 14 residues. This CDR3 reads CASSARDGVDIQYF. CDR3 DNA: TGTGCCAGCAGTGCCCGGGACGGAGTAGACATTCAGTACTTC.